Below are 27 T cell receptor beta chains sequenced from a single sample in a study of T cells in Graves' hyperthyroidism and ophthalmopathy. Amplification targeted TCR beta CDR3 regions from RNA transcripts. The HTBI primer set served for first-round RT-PCR of the TCR CDR3. From the multiplex PCR reads, TCRdb called clonotypes with MiXCR, one entry per CDR3 protein. Among around 340,000 distinct CDR3 sequences, over 20% were seen once, and the ten largest hold 50%. The sample taken for sequencing was blood. Receptors were obtained from a woman aged 45-65 years with Graves' hyperthyroidism.

In this sample, this clonotype turned up many times. The V and J genes are TRBV28 and TRBJ1-5; possibly TRBD1 for D (5 bases). V lost 6 bases, J lost 0 bases, and 9 bases lay in between. The CDR3 is made up of 14 amino acids. Germline loops: CDR1 MDHEN, CDR2 SYDVKM. The CDR3 DNA is TGTGCCAGCAGCTATGACAGTAGCAATCAGCCCCAGCATTTT. The encoded protein is CASSYDSSNQPQHF.

The chain recombines TRBV3-1 with TRBJ2-3; unclear D gene. This CDR3 contains 18 residues. The germline CDR1 and CDR2 sequences are LGHDT and YNNKEL (reference sequence). The V and J ends lost 0 bases and 1 base respectively, with 17 bases between them. DNA of the CDR3: TGTGCCAGCAGCCAAGATCTCAGTGAGGTAGAGGGCACAGATACGCAGTATTTT. Protein sequence: CASSQDLSEVEGTDTQYF.

In this sample, this clonotype turned up many times. The CDR3 DNA follows: TGTGCCAGCAGTTTTTCTAGGGGAAGAGAGACCCAGTACTTC. This translates into CASSFSRGRETQYF. The chain joins TRBV27 to TRBJ2-5; possibly TRBD1 for D (5 bases). V lost 3 bases to trimming and J lost 4 bases, with 12 bases between them. Looked up from germline, CDR1 is MNHEY and CDR2 is SMNVEV (reference sequence). CDR3 size: 14 residues.

This clonotype was picked up a small number of times. The chain couples TRBV6-1 to TRBJ1-5; D is uncertain. The germline CDR1 and CDR2 sequences are MNHNS and SASEGT. Trimming took off 4 bases at V and 3 bases at J, with 4 bases between the two ends. The CDR3 has 12 residues. The CDR3 bases are TGTGCCAGCAGTGCTTTCAATCAGCCCCAGCATTTT. This gives the protein CASSAFNQPQHF.

This clonotype was found a few times. This rearrangement joins TRBV5-1 to TRBJ1-2, with D possibly TRBD1 on 6 matching bases. This CDR3 is built from 13 residues. The V end was cut by 1 base, the J end by 8 bases, with 12 bases between. Germline CDR1 is SGHRS and CDR2 is YFSETQ. The CDR3 sequence: CASSLNREGGYTF. CDR3 bases: TGCGCCAGCAGCTTGAACAGGGAGGGGGGCTACACCTTC.

This clonotype was found a few times. This chain links TRBV5-1 with TRBJ2-5; 10 bases map to TRBD2. The J segment lost 4 bases and the V segment lost 6 bases, leaving 9 bases of the junction unmatched. The CDR3 runs to 15 residues. The germline V gene has CDR1 SGHRS and CDR2 YFSETQ. The CDR3 loop reads CASTFLGTSVETQYF. The CDR3 DNA reads TGCGCCAGCACCTTCCTAGGGACTAGCGTAGAGACCCAGTACTTC. The entire variable domain, with the rest obtained from reference TRBV5-1 and TRBJ2-5, is as follows: KAGVTQTPRYLIKTRGQQVTLSCSPISGHRSVSWYQQTPGQGLQFLFEYFSETQRNKGNFPGRFSGRQFSNSRSEMNVSTLELGDSALYLCASTFLGTSVETQYFGPGTRLLVL.

This clonotype was observed at least ten times. The chain employs TRBV5-5 and TRBJ2-3; D may be TRBD1 or TRBD2 (6 bases each). Germline V gives CDR1 SGHKS, CDR2 YYEKEE (reference sequence). The CDR3 contains 14 residues. V was cut by 2 bases and J by 3 bases, with 10 bases left in between. DNA for the CDR3: TGTGCCAGCAGCTTTACAGGGAGGACAGATACGCAGTATTTT. Protein sequence: CASSFTGRTDTQYF.

This clonotype showed up just a few times. A much bigger clone sits one base away, suggesting this may be a read error. The J gene is TRBJ1-4, the V gene TRBV12-3 or TRBV12-4; D not certain. This CDR3 is built from 15 residues. The CDR3 loop reads CDSSLRSTGNEKLFF. The CDR3 coding sequence is TGTGACAGCAGTTTAAGGTCCACCGGGAATGAAAAACTGTTTTTT.

V is TRBV6-6 and J is TRBJ1-6, with a tentative D call TRBD1 (5 bases). Between the trimmed V and J ends, which lost 0 bases and 1 base, there was a span of 16 bases. Germline V CDR1 and CDR2: MNHNY, SVGAGI (reference sequence). The CDR3 runs 19 residues. The DNA of the CDR3 is TGTGCCAGCAGTTACTCCGTTGAGGGGCTTATATCCTATAATTCACCCCTCCACTTT. As protein: CASSYSVEGLISYNSPLHF.

There are many counts of this clonotype. The chain recombines TRBV18 with TRBJ2-7; 15 bases match TRBD2. In germline, CDR1 is KGHSH, CDR2 LQKENI. V lost 4 bases, J lost 5 bases, and 0 bases stayed unmatched. The CDR3 sequence is 14 residues long. CDR3 residues: CASSRTSGGDEQYF. The CDR3 DNA reads as TGTGCCAGCTCACGGACTAGCGGGGGGGACGAGCAGTACTTC.

This clonotype was recorded at least ten times. The genes are TRBV28 and TRBJ1-1, with D possibly matching TRBD1 (6 bases). Germline lookup yields CDR1 MDHEN and CDR2 SYDVKM. Between the trimmed V and J ends, which lost 6 bases and 4 bases, there was a span of 21 bases. The CDR3 consists of 16 residues. The CDR3 bases are TGTGCCAGCAGCCGACGAGGGGGGTGGGCGGGCACTGAAGCTTTCTTT. Amino acid sequence: CASSRRGGWAGTEAFF.

In its sample, this clonotype was seen many times. CDR3 in DNA: TGCAGTGCCCCTAGCGGGAGGGGCACCGGGGAGCTGTTTTTT. As protein: CSAPSGRGTGELFF. This rearrangement joins TRBV20-1 to TRBJ2-2, with 12 bases matching TRBD2. The trim removed 6 bases at V and 4 bases at J, leaving 3 bases unmatched. Germline V gives CDR1 DFQATT, CDR2 SNEGSKA (reference sequence). This CDR3 has 14 residues.

This clonotype was counted between two and nine times. One end of the junction is discordant with germline, which a read error may explain. The chain joins TRBV7-3 to TRBJ2-7, with D possibly TRBD2 on 6 matching bases. CDR1 SGHTA and CDR2 FQGTGA come from the germline V gene. The CDR3 loop spans 13 amino acids. The CDR3 bases are TGTGCCAGCAGCCGGACCGGGAGCTACGAGCAGCACTTC. This gives the protein CASSRTGSYEQHF.

The rearrangement links TRBV4-1 to TRBJ1-6, with 9 bases that match TRBD1. Germline V gene sequence: CDR1 MGHRA, CDR2 YSYEKL. The CDR3 has 20 residues. V was clipped by 0 bases and J by 7 bases; unmatched bases: 16. CDR3 sequence (DNA): TGCGCCAGCAGCCAAGATTTTTTTAAAGGGACAGGGAAAACGAATTCACCCCTCCACTTT. Its translation: CASSQDFFKGTGKTNSPLHF.

This clonotype was counted many times. J is TRBJ2-3 and V is TRBV11-3; D may match TRBD1 or TRBD2 (5 bases each). The CDR3 totals 16 residues. Germline-derived CDR1 and CDR2 are SGHNT and YENEEA. Trimming took 0 bases from V and 0 from J, leaving 10 bases between them. CDR3 DNA: TGTGCCAGCAGCTTAGATGGGGCGGGTAGCACAGATACGCAGTATTTT. It yields the protein CASSLDGAGSTDTQYF. The whole variable domain, remainder taken from reference TRBV11-3 and TRBJ2-3, is EAGVVQSPRYKIIEKKQPVAFWCNPISGHNTLYWYLQNLGQGPELLIRYENEEAVDDSQLPKDRFSAERLKGVDSTLKIQPAELGDSAVYLCASSLDGAGSTDTQYFGPGTRLTVL.

This clonotype was observed many times. The chain uses TRBV20-1 and TRBJ2-7, with D maybe TRBD1 (5 bases). V was pared by 0 bases and J by 5 bases, with 14 bases between. This CDR3 region has 14 residues. Germline V gene lookup returns CDR1 DFQATT and CDR2 SNEGSKA (reference sequence). In DNA, the CDR3 is TGCAGTGCTAGAGATTCCACGACAGTCAACGAGCAGTACTTC. Its translation: CSARDSTTVNEQYF.

J is TRBJ2-5 and V is TRBV29-1; 12 nucleotides line up with TRBD2. V lost 3 bases, J lost 5 bases, and 7 bases stayed unmatched. CDR1 and CDR2 (germline): SQVTM, ANQGSEA. The CDR3 runs 15 residues. DNA for the CDR3: TGCAGCGTTGACTCCGCTAGCGGGAGGGGGGAGACCCAGTACTTC. It specifies CSVDSASGRGETQYF.

V is TRBV5-4 and J is TRBJ2-1, with 11 bases that match TRBD2. Trimming removed 6 bases from V and 0 bases from J; junction bases left unmatched: 5. Germline V CDR1 and CDR2: SGHNT, YYREEE (reference sequence). This CDR3 is 16 amino acids long. The CDR3, as DNA: TGTGCCAGCACCGGGACTAGCGGTAACTCCTACAATGAGCAGTTCTTC. Residues: CASTGTSGNSYNEQFF.

This clonotype was seen repeatedly, ten times or more. The chain has TRBV11-3 and TRBJ2-7; D gene ambiguous. Trimming took off 4 bases at V and 0 bases at J, with 7 bases between the two ends. The CDR3 is 13 residues long. Germline lookup yields CDR1 SGHNT and CDR2 YENEEA. CDR3 DNA: TGTGCCAGCAGCTACCAGACCTCCTACGAGCAGTACTTC. Residues: CASSYQTSYEQYF. The whole variable domain, remainder taken from reference TRBV11-3 and TRBJ2-7, is EAGVVQSPRYKIIEKKQPVAFWCNPISGHNTLYWYLQNLGQGPELLIRYENEEAVDDSQLPKDRFSAERLKGVDSTLKIQPAELGDSAVYLCASSYQTSYEQYFGPGTRLTVT.

This chain links TRBV2 with TRBJ1-1; the D is unclear. The CDR3 has 14 amino acids. V was pared by 1 base and J by 1 base, with 7 bases between. Germline CDR1 reads SNHLY; CDR2 reads FYNNEI. The CDR3 nucleotides read TGTGCCAGCAGTGAAGGACTTGCGAACACTGAAGCTTTCTTT. Translating gives CASSEGLANTEAFF.

This clonotype has at least ten counts. The V gene is TRBV5-1, the J gene TRBJ1-5; no clear D gene. CDR3 length equals 15 residues. From germline, CDR1 is SGHRS and CDR2 YFSETQ. V was cut by 5 bases and J by 5 bases, with 17 bases left in between. This CDR3 reads CASRKYYSSDQPQHF. CDR3 nucleotide sequence: TGCGCCAGCAGGAAATACTATTCCAGCGATCAGCCCCAGCATTTT.

V and J are TRBV6-1 and TRBJ2-4; D tentatively reads TRBD1 or TRBD2 (6 bases each). V was cut by 7 bases and J by 3 bases, with 19 bases left in between. The CDR3 spans 16 residues. In germline, CDR1 is MNHNS, CDR2 SASEGT. The chain's CDR3 is CASTAPGGSGKNIQYF. The CDR3 nucleotides are TGTGCCAGCACCGCCCCCGGGGGCTCGGGCAAAAACATTCAGTACTTC.

In this sample, this clonotype turned up once. This rearrangement joins TRBV7-9 to TRBJ2-3; 10 nucleotides match TRBD2. There are 16 residues in the CDR3. The trim removed 3 bases at V and 4 bases at J, leaving 7 bases unmatched. Germline loops: CDR1 SEHNR, CDR2 FQNEAQ (reference sequence). The chain's CDR3 is CASSFLLAGAADTQYF. The CDR3 bases are TGTGCCAGCAGCTTTCTCCTAGCGGGGGCGGCAGATACGCAGTATTTT.

In this sample, this clonotype turned up a few times. The chain employs TRBV5-1 and TRBJ1-2; D not resolved. With 0 bases removed from V and 1 base from J, the gap between germline ends came to 7 bases. The CDR3 has 14 residues. The germline V gene encodes CDR1 SGHRS and CDR2 YFSETQ. The CDR3 DNA sequence: TGCGCCAGCAGCTTGGCCGGGGTTAACTATGGCTACACCTTC. This translates into CASSLAGVNYGYTF.

This clonotype was counted many times. The chain combines TRBV11-2 with TRBJ2-1; possible D gene TRBD2, 6 bases. Germline V gene lookup returns CDR1 SGHAT and CDR2 FQNNGV. V lost 1 base and J 8 bases, leaving 12 bases between the germline ends. The length of the CDR3 is 14 residues. This CDR3 reads CASSLAPWGDEQFF. CDR3 DNA: TGTGCCAGCAGCTTAGCCCCCTGGGGGGATGAGCAGTTCTTC.

In its sample, this clonotype was seen a few times. Since a much larger clone is just one base distant, this may be a read error. CDR3 residues: CVIKREEDTQYF. The CDR3 region has the DNA TGTGTCATTAAGCGGGAGGAAGATACGCAGTATTTT. The chain employs TRBV2 and TRBJ2-3; 9 nucleotides line up with TRBD2. Germline CDR1 SNHLY, CDR2 FYNNEI. This CDR3 region has 12 residues.

This chain joins TRBV24-1 and TRBJ1-1; 8 bases are a match to TRBD1. The CDR3 covers 13 residues. Per the germline V gene, CDR1 is KGHDR and CDR2 is SFDVKD. With 7 bases clipped from V and 7 bases from J, the junction kept 7 bases outside the gene matches. CDR3 residues: CATRGTGGVEAFF. Here the CDR3 DNA reads TGTGCCACCAGGGGAACAGGGGGTGTTGAAGCTTTCTTT.